This T cell receptor (beta chain) was found in a study of blood T cell repertoires in COVID-19. Sequenced by immunoSEQ multiplex PCR; TCRdb stores in-frame clones only, minus some. The sample yields 50,000 to 65,000 clones, 86% seen once. The germline CDR1 and CDR2 sequences are SGHRS and YFSETQ. V gave up 5 bases and J gave up 5 bases, with 11 bases separating them. This CDR3 region has 13 residues. This sequence was found in a man aged 45-65 years with active COVID-19. The sample consisted of peripheral blood. V and J are TRBV5-1 and TRBJ1-5; D remains unclear. CDR3: CASRSGDHQPQHF. In nucleotides, the CDR3 is TGCGCCAGCAGGTCCGGGGATCATCAGCCCCAGCATTTT.